The rows below give T cell receptor beta chains drawn from one sample of a study of OX40 agonist ivuxolimab in advanced cancers. Measured with immunoSEQ multiplex PCR; TCRdb has only the in-frame clones, and not every one. The sample comprises tens of thousands of clones, roughly 93% of which are singletons, and approximately 14% rests with the top ten. Source: CD4+ or CD8+ T cells sorted from blood, taken in a trial of the OX40 agonist ivuxolimab. The receptor set was obtained from an adult with an advanced solid tumor such as melanoma, head and neck, liver or kidney cancer. CDR3s include the opening cysteine and the closing phenylalanine or tryptophan. D genes are given only for firm matches. Clone size appears in some rows only: once, few, many, or a class for an expanded clone.

V	J	D	size	DNA	CDR3
TRBV6-6	TRBJ1-5	-	-	TGTGCCAGCACCCCGGGATCCCTTAGCAATCAGCCCCAGCATTTT	CASTPGSLSNQPQHF
TRBV6-5	TRBJ1-5	-	-	TGTGCCAGCAGTTACCCGGGACAGCCCCAGCATTTT	CASSYPGQPQHF
TRBV5-5	TRBJ1-2	-	-	TGTGCCAGCAGCTTGAATCCTGAGGGAAATTATGGCTACACCTTC	CASSLNPEGNYGYTF
TRBV19	TRBJ2-7	-	once	TGTGCCAGTAGTATAGGCTCCTACGAGCAGTACTTC	CASSIGSYEQYF
TRBV7-9	TRBJ2-7	-	once	TGTGCCAGCCGAGACCCTATATCCTACGAGCAGTACTTC	CASRDPISYEQYF
TRBV2	TRBJ2-7	TRBD1	-	TGTGCCAGCAGTGTAGGGGACAGGAGCTCCTACGAGCAGTACTTC	CASSVGDRSSYEQYF
TRBV27	TRBJ2-5	-	-	TGTGCCAGCAGCCCACTATCCCCGAGGGGGGGCGGTGAGACCCAGTACTTC	CASSPLSPRGGGETQYF
TRBV7-3	TRBJ2-7	-	-	TGTGCCAGCAGGGGGGTAGAGCGCGAGCAGTACTTC	CASRGVEREQYF
TRBV4-2	TRBJ2-7	-	-	TGTGCCAGCAGCCAAGAATCTAGCGCCTCCTACGAGCAGTACTTC	CASSQESSASYEQYF
TRBV5-6	TRBJ1-5	-	few	TGTGCCAGCAGCACCTACTCCAAGGAGCCCCAGCATTTT	CASSTYSKEPQHF
TRBV11-2	TRBJ1-5	TRBD1	-	TGTGCCAGCAGCTCGGGGACAGGGGGGATATGGAATCAGCCCCAGCATTTT	CASSSGTGGIWNQPQHF
TRBV19	TRBJ1-5	-	-	TGTGCCAGTAGTATAGATTCAGGGCAGCCCCAGCATTTT	CASSIDSGQPQHF
TRBV2	TRBJ1-3	TRBD1	-	TGTGCCAGCAGTGAGGGACAGGGGCCCTCTGGAAACACCATATATTTT	CASSEGQGPSGNTIYF
TRBV7-9	TRBJ2-1	TRBD2	-	TGTGCCAGCAGCCCCGGACTAGCGAGCAGCTCCTACAATGAGCAGTTCTTC	CASSPGLASSSYNEQFF
TRBV6-1	TRBJ2-2	TRBD1	-	TGTGCCAGCAGTGTTTTCAGACCGGGACAGGGGGCGAATACCGGGGAGCTGTTTTTT	CASSVFRPGQGANTGELFF
TRBV7-2	TRBJ2-7	TRBD2	-	TGTGCCAGCAGCACCTCGGGACTAGATACCAACGAGCAGTACTTC	CASSTSGLDTNEQYF
TRBV6-1	TRBJ2-7	-	-	TGTGCCAGCAGTGAAGGGAGGGGAGGTTCCTACGAGCAGTACTTC	CASSEGRGGSYEQYF
TRBV7-9	TRBJ1-2	-	-	TGTGCCAGCAGCTTAGCGTCCGGGGGAGAGGGCACCTTC	CASSLASGGEGTF
TRBV4-3	TRBJ1-1	-	-	TGCGCCAGCAGCCAAGCCGGAAACACTGAAGCTTTCTTT	CASSQAGNTEAFF
TRBV12-5	TRBJ1-2	TRBD1	-	TGTGCTAGTGGTTTCTTCGTCGACAGGGAGAATAACGGCTACACCTTC	CASGFFVDRENNGYTF
TRBV6-4	TRBJ1-3	TRBD1	-	TGTGCCAGCAGCCTCGAGGCAGGGGGGGCGGCCATATATTTT	CASSLEAGGAAIYF
TRBV4-1	TRBJ2-1	TRBD2	-	TGCGCCAGCAGCCAAGATCTTGGCGGGGGGTTGATTGAGCAGTTCTTC	CASSQDLGGGLIEQFF
TRBV7-9	TRBJ2-7	-	-	TGTGCCAGCAGCTTTCCCCTGGGGGGCGAGCAGTACTTC	CASSFPLGGEQYF
TRBV11-3	TRBJ2-2	TRBD2	once	TGTGCCAGCAGCTTAGTGTCTAGCGGGAGAACTAGGACCGGGGAGCTGTTTTTT	CASSLVSSGRTRTGELFF
TRBV6-5	TRBJ2-7	TRBD1	-	TGTGCCAGCGGGCGGGGACAGGGAACCTACGAGCAGTACTTC	CASGRGQGTYEQYF
TRBV11-2	TRBJ2-6	TRBD1	-	TGTGCCAGCAGCTATTCGACAGGGGTCTCTGGGGCCAACGTCCTGACTTTC	CASSYSTGVSGANVLTF
TRBV7-9	TRBJ1-5	-	-	TGCGCCAGCAGCCCCAACAGAGGTCAGCCCCAGCATTTT	CASSPNRGQPQHF
TRBV9	TRBJ1-1	-	-	TGTGCCAGCAGCGTAGCTGGCGGGGGGGGCCCGAACACTGAAGCTTTCTTT	CASSVAGGGGPNTEAFF
TRBV5-1	TRBJ1-6	-	once	TGCGCCAGCAGCTTGGGACCCTCTCGCCCCAGTGAGGGCCTCCACTTT	CASSLGPSRPSEGLHF
TRBV29-1	TRBJ2-7	-	-	TGCAGCGCCACGAGGGGGGGGGCCGGCGAGCAGTACTTC	CSATRGGAGEQYF
TRBV2	TRBJ1-5	-	once	TGTGCCAGCAGCCTGACAGGTTACGCGCCCCAGCATTTT	CASSLTGYAPQHF
TRBV5-1	TRBJ1-2	-	-	TGCGCCAGCAGCTACCGGGACAAGGGCAGCGGCTACACCTTC	CASSYRDKGSGYTF
TRBV7-9	TRBJ2-7	-	-	TGTGCCAGCCGTCTGGGCCTCTACGAGCAGTACTTC	CASRLGLYEQYF
TRBV9	TRBJ2-3	TRBD2	-	TGTGCCAGCAGCCCCCAGGGACTAGCGGACCACACAGATACGCAGTATTTT	CASSPQGLADHTDTQYF
TRBV4-1	TRBJ2-7	-	-	TGCGCCAGCAGTCCACATACGGATTCCTACGAGCAGTACTTC	CASSPHTDSYEQYF
TRBV4-3	TRBJ2-1	TRBD2	-	TGCGCCAGCAGCCTAACTAGCGGGGTATCCTACAATGAGCAGTTCTTC	CASSLTSGVSYNEQFF
TRBV23-1	TRBJ2-7	-	-	TGCGCCAGCAGTCAAGGCAGGCCGAGCTACTACGAGCAGTACTTC	CASSQGRPSYYEQYF
TRBV30	TRBJ2-1	-	-	TGTGCCTGGAGTTATAGCGGTGGGGGTGAGCAGTTCTTC	CAWSYSGGGEQFF
TRBV27	TRBJ1-2	-	once	TGTGCCAGCCGCGGGGTTCTACGGGATAGATTTTATGGCTACACCTTC	CASRGVLRDRFYGYTF
TRBV27	TRBJ1-2	TRBD1	-	TGTGCCAGCAGTTCAGGCCGGACAGGGGGCGTTGGCTACACCTTC	CASSSGRTGGVGYTF
TRBV7-8	TRBJ2-7	-	-	TGTGCCAGCAGCTTCGAGGTGACCTACGAGCAGTACTTC	CASSFEVTYEQYF
TRBV6-4	TRBJ2-1	-	-	TGTGCCAGCAGTCCTACAGGGTACAATGAGCAGTTCTTC	CASSPTGYNEQFF
TRBV9	TRBJ2-2	-	-	TGTGCCAGCAGCGTAGTGGATCCCACCGGGGAGCTGTTTTTT	CASSVVDPTGELFF
TRBV25-1	TRBJ1-5	TRBD1	once	TGTGCCAGCAGTGAATGGGACAGTCAGGGCAATCAGCCCCAGCATTTT	CASSEWDSQGNQPQHF
TRBV28	TRBJ2-1	TRBD1	-	TGTGCCAGCAGAGGGACAGGGCTATGGAATGAGCAGTTCTTC	CASRGTGLWNEQFF
TRBV11-2	TRBJ1-4	-	-	TGTGCCAGCAGCTTAGAAGGCGGGGGCTATGGATATGCAACTAATGAAAAACTGTTTTTT	CASSLEGGGYGYATNEKLFF
TRBV7-7	TRBJ1-3	TRBD1	-	TGTGCTAGCAGCCTAGGGACAGCCTCTGGAAACACCATATATTTT	CASSLGTASGNTIYF
TRBV11-2	TRBJ2-3	-	-	TGTGCCAGCGGGGTTGGCACAGATACGCAGTATTTT	CASGVGTDTQYF